This is a list of T cell receptor beta chains from one sample in a study of blood T cell repertoires in COVID-19. Clones were sequenced by immunoSEQ multiplex PCR, and TCRdb holds only the in-frame ones, with some missing. Of 32,000 or so clones in the sample, about nine tenths were seen once. The specimen sequenced was peripheral blood. All receptors come from a man between 50 and 59 years old with active or convalescent COVID-19. The CDR3 runs from the conserved cysteine through the conserved F or W. The D gene is left open where the match is weak. Part of the rows lack a size; the others show once, few, many or a class for expanded clones.

clone size	V gene	J gene	D gene	CDR3 DNA	CDR3 protein
NA	TRBV29-1	TRBJ2-5	TRBD2	TGCAGCGTTGTGGGACTAGCATCTCAAGAGACCCAGTACTTC	CSVVGLASQETQYF
NA	TRBV19	TRBJ2-1	TRBD2	TGTGCCAGTAGCGGGAGGGAGCTCTACAATGAGCAGTTCTTC	CASSGRELYNEQFF
NA	TRBV7-2	TRBJ2-7	NA	TGTGCCAGCGGGACTGCTAGGTACGAGCAGTACTTC	CASGTARYEQYF
NA	TRBV6-5	TRBJ2-7	NA	TGTGCCAGCAGTTACGGCCAGTACTCCTACGAGCAGTACTTC	CASSYGQYSYEQYF
NA	TRBV24-1	TRBJ1-2	TRBD1	TGTGCCACCAGTGATCGGTACAGGGGAGCCTATGGCTACACCTTC	CATSDRYRGAYGYTF
NA	TRBV18	TRBJ2-1	NA	TGTGCCAGCTCCGGAGGGTATGACAATGAGCAGTTCTTC	CASSGGYDNEQFF
NA	TRBV20-1	TRBJ1-1	NA	TGCACCCCCGTCACTGAAGCTTTCTTT	CTPVTEAFF
NA	TRBV10-3	TRBJ2-7	NA	TGTGCCATCAGTGAGCCATACAGCTCCTACGAGCAGTACTTC	CAISEPYSSYEQYF
NA	TRBV29-1	TRBJ2-7	NA	TGCAGCGTTGCTGCAGGGGCCTCCTACGAGCAGTACTTC	CSVAAGASYEQYF
NA	TRBV9	TRBJ2-1	TRBD2	TGTGCCAGCAGCGTAGTGGGAGCGGGAGTCCTAAATGAGCAGTTCTTC	CASSVVGAGVLNEQFF
once	TRBV3-1/TRBV3-2	TRBJ1-4	NA	TGTGCCAGCAGCCCCGTAGCAACTAATGAAAAACTGTTTTTT	CASSPVATNEKLFF
NA	TRBV6-5	TRBJ1-2	TRBD1	TGTGCCAGCAGTCCCAGGGGGATCCGCTATGGCTACACCTTC	CASSPRGIRYGYTF
NA	TRBV7-9	TRBJ2-7	TRBD1	TGTGCCAGCAGCTTAGCTGGGACAGCCAGAATTACCTACGAGCAGTACTTC	CASSLAGTARITYEQYF
once	TRBV19	TRBJ1-1	TRBD1	TGTGCCAGTAGTATAGGACAGGGGGCGAACACTGAAGCTTTCTTT	CASSIGQGANTEAFF
NA	TRBV27	TRBJ2-3	NA	TGTGCCAGCAGTAACCAAAATGACAGGATTAGCACAGATACGCAGTATTTT	CASSNQNDRISTDTQYF
NA	TRBV19	TRBJ1-5	NA	TGTGCCAGTAGCAGGGTAGTCCATGGGCCCCAGCATTTT	CASSRVVHGPQHF
few	TRBV18	TRBJ2-3	NA	TGTGCCAGCTCACCACGCGCTGGTGCGTGGGATACGCAGTATTTT	CASSPRAGAWDTQYF
few	TRBV6-1	TRBJ1-2	NA	TGTGCCAGCAGTGAAGCAGCAGGGGCCGAAGGCTACACCTTC	CASSEAAGAEGYTF
once	TRBV7-2	TRBJ2-7	NA	TGTGCCAGCGTGCGCCCCGGTTCTAGTCCGCCCTACGAGCAGTACTTC	CASVRPGSSPPYEQYF
NA	TRBV18	TRBJ2-4	NA	TGTGCCAGCTCACCAACGTCGGGTCTAGCCAAAAACATTCAGTACTTC	CASSPTSGLAKNIQYF
NA	TRBV28	TRBJ1-4	NA	TGTGCCAGCAGCTCCCCGACAGAACCTAATGAAAAACTGTTTTTT	CASSSPTEPNEKLFF
NA	TRBV19	TRBJ2-7	TRBD2	TGTGCCAGTAGTATAGGCGGCGGGAGGAGCTCCTACGAGCAGTACTTC	CASSIGGGRSSYEQYF
NA	TRBV30	TRBJ2-2	TRBD2	TGTGCCTGGAGTGTATATTTGGGACTAGCGACGGGGGAGAACACCGGGGAGCTGTTTTTT	CAWSVYLGLATGENTGELFF